This is a list of T cell receptor beta chains from one sample in a study of CD8+CD57+ T cells in acquired aplastic anemia. TCRdb analysed the reads with MiXCR anew, one entry per CDR3 protein. The repertoire holds about 40,000 distinct CDR3 sequences, with about 60% as singletons. The source material was sorted CD4+, CD8+, or CD8+CD57+ T cells (not recorded which) from PBMCs. These receptors came from a human donor with aplastic anemia. The CDR3 runs from the conserved cysteine through the conserved F or W.

j_call v_call cdr3_aa
TRBJ2-7 TRBV2 CASKVAGSYEQYF
TRBJ2-5 TRBV19 CASSIVGPGAGETQYF
TRBJ1-1 TRBV20-1 CSARKRNTEAFF
TRBJ2-1 TRBV25-1 CASSESGDLAEQFF
TRBJ1-5 TRBV5-6 CASSWRGHSNQPQHF
TRBJ2-7 TRBV7-9 CASSLGASSYEQYF
TRBJ1-1 TRBV7-2 CASSLSRNTEAFF
TRBJ2-7 TRBV29-1 CSVGGTSVPEQYF
TRBJ2-2 TRBV12-3/TRBV12-4 CASSGTGELFF
TRBJ2-1 TRBV2 CASSDGGIHEQFF
TRBJ2-2 TRBV5-8 CASSGDLITGELFF
TRBJ1-2 TRBV20-1 CSARADGAGGYYGYTF
TRBJ1-2 TRBV6-1 CASSPTLGTGSNYGYTF
TRBJ1-1 TRBV11-1 CASSSAGTDLGSTEAFF
TRBJ2-5 TRBV20-1 CSARLLRQVQETQYF
TRBJ2-6 TRBV10-3 CAISGGQSGANVLTF
TRBJ1-2 TRBV7-2 CASSFPLGYYGYTF
TRBJ2-7 TRBV20-1 CSARKPGPRGYEQYF
TRBJ1-1 TRBV20-1 CSATAPRRGGTEAFF
TRBJ2-1 TRBV6-6 CASSYSTRTSLFWNEQFF
- TRBV15 CASSFTAYEQYF
TRBJ1-6 TRBV7-9 CASSLEQRDSPLHF
TRBJ2-5 TRBV10-3 CAINGGAQETQYF
TRBJ2-1 TRBV7-8 CASSSPGLEQFF
TRBJ1-5 TRBV27 CASSPHFPNQPQHF
TRBJ2-7 TRBV2 CASSEYDEQYF
TRBJ2-5 TRBV20-1 CSARALRGGLQETQYF
TRBJ2-5 TRBV29-1 CSVDKQGWETQYF
TRBJ1-1 TRBV24-1 CATRDRAYTEAFF
TRBJ2-1 TRBV29-1 CSVAFRLAGGNEQFF
TRBJ2-1 TRBV25-1 CDSQFTVDEQFF
TRBJ2-7 TRBV19 CASSTAGANYEQYF
TRBJ2-5 TRBV7-9 CASSVGGARETQYF
TRBJ1-6 TRBV15 CATSSQPMGVYNSPLHF
TRBJ2-5 TRBV2 CASREEWVPFGTQYF
TRBJ1-1 TRBV10-3 CAISVTGNTEAFF
TRBJ2-2 TRBV6-1 CASRRAGDTGELFF
TRBJ2-3 TRBV2 CASKLRGTGTTDTQYF
TRBJ2-5 TRBV9 CASSPQAGGKETQYF
TRBJ1-2 TRBV5-1 CASSLAGEYGYTF
TRBJ2-2 TRBV29-1 CSVGGTGTGELFF
TRBJ1-5 TRBV10-2 CASSLALLEGQPQHF
TRBJ1-1 TRBV7-6 CASSLVGQQNTEAFF
TRBJ2-3 TRBV7-9 CASSNSGDTQYF
TRBJ2-2 TRBV10-2 CASGGVTGVTGELFF
TRBJ2-2 TRBV25-1 CASSERDRGWTGELFF
TRBJ1-1 TRBV7-9 CASSARQGNTEAFF
TRBJ2-7 TRBV2 CASSHRGEYEQYF
TRBJ2-5 TRBV29-1 CSADGLAGYQETQYF
TRBJ2-6 TRBV6-5 CASSWGQGRSGANVLTF
TRBJ2-7 TRBV19 CASSIVWQGQYEQYF
TRBJ1-4 TRBV15 CATSRGNPLKEKLFF
TRBJ1-6 TRBV2 CASSERQGGPLHF